These 12 T cell receptor beta chains share one sample of origin, sequenced in a study of Ad26.COV2.S vaccination and SARS-CoV-2 variants. Clones were read by immunoSEQ multiplex PCR, and TCRdb kept only the in-frame ones, dropping some. This sample carries 510,000 or so clones, approximately 88% of them seen once, and the ten largest clones take about 13%. Treatment of the sample: around 19 received Ad26.COV2.S at low or high dose, single or two shots; 5 received placebo; per-sample allocation not given. Sampling took place 63 days after the first vaccine or placebo injection. Specimen: peripheral blood, collected in a trial of Ad26.COV2.S vaccine versus placebo. The receptor set was obtained from a person aged 18-60 years who received the Ad26.COV2.S COVID-19 vaccine or a placebo.

V usage is TRBV28 and J usage is TRBJ2-2, with D possibly TRBD1 on 6 matching bases. CDR3 size: 12 residues. Germline loops: CDR1 MDHEN, CDR2 SYDVKM. V lost 2 bases, J lost 9 bases, and 7 bases lay in between. Here the CDR3 DNA reads TGTGCCAGCAGTTTACGGGACAGGGAGCTGTTTTTT. This translates into CASSLRDRELFF. Complete variable domain (other parts from reference TRBV28 and TRBJ2-2): DVKVTQSSRYLVKRTGEKVFLECVQDMDHENMFWYRQDPGLGLRLIYFSYDVKMKEKGDIPEGYSVSREKKERFSLILESASTNQTSMYLCASSLRDRELFFGEGSRLTVL.

This chain uses TRBV2 with TRBJ2-1; D is unresolved. The germline V gene encodes CDR1 SNHLY and CDR2 FYNNEI. The CDR3 runs 12 residues. V dropped 0 bases and J dropped 9 bases, with 6 bases sitting between them. CDR3 protein: CASSEAFGEQFF. The CDR3 nucleotides read TGTGCCAGCAGTGAAGCGTTTGGTGAGCAGTTCTTC.

The chain combines TRBV19 with TRBJ2-3, with D unclear. Trimming pared 3 bases from V and 4 bases from J, leaving 17 bases between. Germline lookup yields CDR1 LNHDA and CDR2 SQIVND (reference sequence). This CDR3 is 16 amino acids long. DNA of the CDR3: TGTGCCAGTAGTATGTGGGTGGAATCCCCCCCAGATACGCAGTATTTT. Protein: CASSMWVESPPDTQYF.

The CDR3 region has the DNA TGTGCCAGCAGCTTAGGTCAGCGGGAGGCGGATAACAATGAGCAGTTCTTC. Its translation: CASSLGQREADNNEQFF. V and J are TRBV11-3 and TRBJ2-1; 9 nucleotides line up with TRBD2. Trimming took 1 base from V and 5 from J; bases not matched to a gene: 9. The germline V gene has CDR1 SGHNT and CDR2 YENEEA. The CDR3 covers 17 residues.

This chain joins TRBV24-1 and TRBJ2-7; 8 bases align to TRBD1. CDR1 is KGHDR and CDR2 is SFDVKD in the germline V gene. The CDR3 is made up of 16 amino acids. The J segment lost 3 bases and the V segment lost 6 bases, leaving 12 bases of the junction unmatched. DNA for the CDR3: TGTGCCACCAGTCCAGATCGGCCAGGGGGCTACTACGAGCAGTACTTC. Its translation is CATSPDRPGGYYEQYF.

A single count supports this clone. J is TRBJ2-7 and V is TRBV30; D possibly corresponds to TRBD1 (5 bases). Trimming removed 1 base at V and 5 bases at J, with 21 bases between. CDR3 length: 16 amino acids. The V gene's germline CDR1 is GTSNPN and CDR2 SVGIG (reference sequence). The CDR3 bases are TGTGCCTGGAGTGGGATAGGGTCAGGGCGGTGGAACGAGCAGTACTTC. It is translated as CAWSGIGSGRWNEQYF.

This chain uses TRBV6-2 or TRBV6-3 with TRBJ2-3; tentative D call: TRBD2 (5 bases). The CDR3 is made up of 15 amino acids. The V gene lost 0 bases and the J gene lost 0 bases, with 7 bases spanning the gap. Germline loops: CDR1 MNHEY, CDR2 SVGEGT. The CDR3 sequence: CASSYSERSTDTQYF. The DNA for the CDR3 is TGTGCCAGCAGTTACTCAGAGCGGAGCACAGATACGCAGTATTTT.

In the case of this clone: The same CDR3 is also encoded by other DNA sequences in this sample. The chain links TRBV11-3 to TRBJ1-1, with D perhaps matching TRBD1 (6 bases). The CDR3 loop spans 13 amino acids. V was clipped by 5 bases and J by 1 base, with 8 bases between them. The germline CDR1 and CDR2 sequences are SGHNT and YENEEA. Here the CDR3 reads CASSLGQNTEAFF. In DNA, the CDR3 is TGTGCCAGCAGCCTGGGACAGAACACTGAAGCTTTCTTT.

The V gene is TRBV28, the J gene TRBJ1-1, with D possibly being TRBD1 (6 bases). CDR3 length: 13 amino acids. V was shortened by 3 bases and J by 7 bases, with 12 bases between the two germline ends. Germline CDR1 MDHEN, CDR2 SYDVKM. CDR3 in DNA: TGTGCCAGCAGTTTGTCAGGGGATCTTGAAGCTTTCTTT. This translates into CASSLSGDLEAFF.

V usage is TRBV28 and J usage is TRBJ2-5, with D tentatively TRBD2 (6 bases). The CDR3 has 16 residues. Germline V gene lookup returns CDR1 MDHEN and CDR2 SYDVKM. The V end was cut by 2 bases, the J end by 0 bases, with 13 bases between. DNA of the CDR3: TGTGCCAGCAGTTTAGGGGGGAGGAGGCACCAAGAGACCCAGTACTTC. Translating it yields CASSLGGRRHQETQYF.

This sequence joins TRBV9 and TRBJ2-1, with TRBD1 matching over 9 bases. Germline values: CDR1 SGDLS, CDR2 YYNGEE. The CDR3 length is 14 residues. V lost 4 bases, J lost 7 bases, and 6 bases stayed unmatched. The CDR3 protein is CASSPWDRANEQFF. The CDR3 nucleotides read TGTGCCAGCAGCCCTTGGGACAGGGCAAATGAGCAGTTCTTC.

This clone was detected only a few times. V usage is TRBV28 and J usage is TRBJ1-3; 7 bases match TRBD1. This CDR3 spans 16 amino acids. In germline, CDR1 is MDHEN, CDR2 SYDVKM. V shed 6 bases and J 4 bases; nucleotides not matched to a gene: 12. CDR3 bases: TGTGCCAGCAGCCCCCCTACAGGGGAAGGGGGAAACACCATATATTTT. This gives the protein CASSPPTGEGGNTIYF.